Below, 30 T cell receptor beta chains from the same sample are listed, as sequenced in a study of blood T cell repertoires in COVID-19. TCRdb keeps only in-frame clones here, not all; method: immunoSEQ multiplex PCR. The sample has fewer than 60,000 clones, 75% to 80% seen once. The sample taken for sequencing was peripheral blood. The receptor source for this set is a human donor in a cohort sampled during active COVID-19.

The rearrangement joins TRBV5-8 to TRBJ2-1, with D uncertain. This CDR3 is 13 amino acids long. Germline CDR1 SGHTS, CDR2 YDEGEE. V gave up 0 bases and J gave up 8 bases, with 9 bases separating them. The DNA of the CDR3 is TGTGCCAGCAGCTTGGCCGGGTGGGATGAGCAGTTCTTC. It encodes CASSLAGWDEQFF.

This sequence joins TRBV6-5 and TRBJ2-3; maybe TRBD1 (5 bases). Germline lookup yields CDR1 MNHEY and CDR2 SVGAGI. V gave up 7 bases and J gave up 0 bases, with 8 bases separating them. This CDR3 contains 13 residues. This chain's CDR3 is CASKAGSTDTQYF. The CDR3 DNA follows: TGTGCCAGCAAAGCAGGGAGCACAGATACGCAGTATTTT.

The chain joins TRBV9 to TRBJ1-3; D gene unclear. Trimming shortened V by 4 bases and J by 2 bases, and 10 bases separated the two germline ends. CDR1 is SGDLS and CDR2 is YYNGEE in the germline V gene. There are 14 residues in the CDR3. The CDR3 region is CASSLASAGNTIYF. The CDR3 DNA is TGTGCCAGCAGCCTAGCTTCAGCTGGAAACACCATATATTTT.

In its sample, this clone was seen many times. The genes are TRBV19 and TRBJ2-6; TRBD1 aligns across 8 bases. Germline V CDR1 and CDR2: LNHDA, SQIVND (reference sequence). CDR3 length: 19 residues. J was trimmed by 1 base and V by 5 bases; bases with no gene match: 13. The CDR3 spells CASSLGQGRVESGANVLTF. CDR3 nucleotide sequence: TGTGCCAGTAGTCTCGGACAGGGAAGGGTTGAGTCTGGGGCCAACGTCCTGACTTTC.

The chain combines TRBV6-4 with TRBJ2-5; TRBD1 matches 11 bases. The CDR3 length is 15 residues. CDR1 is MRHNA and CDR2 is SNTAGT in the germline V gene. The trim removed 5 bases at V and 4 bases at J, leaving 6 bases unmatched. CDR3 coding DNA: TGTGCCAGCAGTTTCTCCGGGACAGGGGGAGAGACCCAGTACTTC. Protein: CASSFSGTGGETQYF.

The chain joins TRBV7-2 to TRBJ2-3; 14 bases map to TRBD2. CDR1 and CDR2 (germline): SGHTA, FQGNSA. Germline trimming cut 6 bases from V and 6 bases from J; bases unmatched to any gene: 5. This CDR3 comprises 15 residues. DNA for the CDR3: TGTGCCAGCAGACAGACTAGCGGGAGGGCCGATACGCAGTATTTT. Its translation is CASRQTSGRADTQYF.

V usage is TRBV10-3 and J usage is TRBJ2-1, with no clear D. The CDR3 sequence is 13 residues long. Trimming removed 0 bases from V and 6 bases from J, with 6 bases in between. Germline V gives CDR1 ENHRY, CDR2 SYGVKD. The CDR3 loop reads CAISESRSNEQFF. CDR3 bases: TGTGCCATCAGTGAGTCGAGGAGCAATGAGCAGTTCTTC.

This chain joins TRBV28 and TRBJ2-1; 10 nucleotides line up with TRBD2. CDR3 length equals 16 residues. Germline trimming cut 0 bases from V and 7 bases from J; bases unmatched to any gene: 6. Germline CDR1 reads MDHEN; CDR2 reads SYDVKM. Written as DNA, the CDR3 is TGTGCCAGCAGTTTATGGGACACGGGACTAGCGAATGAGCAGTTCTTC. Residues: CASSLWDTGLANEQFF.

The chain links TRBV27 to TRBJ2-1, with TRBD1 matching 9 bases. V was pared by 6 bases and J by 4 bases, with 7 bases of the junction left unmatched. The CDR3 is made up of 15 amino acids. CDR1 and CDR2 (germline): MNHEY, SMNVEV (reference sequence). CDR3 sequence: CASREGTGLYNEQFF. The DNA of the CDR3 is TGTGCCAGCAGGGAAGGGACAGGGCTTTACAATGAGCAGTTCTTC.

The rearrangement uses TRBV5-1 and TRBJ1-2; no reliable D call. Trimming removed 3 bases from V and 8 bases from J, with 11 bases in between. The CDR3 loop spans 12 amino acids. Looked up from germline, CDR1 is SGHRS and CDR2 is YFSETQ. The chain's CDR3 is CASSSDPPGYTF. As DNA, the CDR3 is TGCGCCAGCAGCTCAGATCCACCCGGCTACACCTTC.

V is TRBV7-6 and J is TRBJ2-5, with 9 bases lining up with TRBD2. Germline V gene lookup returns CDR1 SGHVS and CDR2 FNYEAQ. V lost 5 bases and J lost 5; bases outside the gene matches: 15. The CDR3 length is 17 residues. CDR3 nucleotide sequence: TGTGCCAGCAGCCCGACGCTGTCTAGCGGGGCCGGGGAGACCCAGTACTTC. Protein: CASSPTLSSGAGETQYF.

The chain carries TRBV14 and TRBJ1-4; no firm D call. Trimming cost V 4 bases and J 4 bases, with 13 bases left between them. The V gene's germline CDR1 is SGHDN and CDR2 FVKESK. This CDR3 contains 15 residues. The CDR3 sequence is CASSRIGRDNEKLFF. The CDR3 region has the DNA TGTGCCAGCAGCCGGATAGGGAGGGATAATGAAAAACTGTTTTTT. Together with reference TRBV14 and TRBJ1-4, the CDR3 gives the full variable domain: EAGVTQFPSHSVIEKGQTVTLRCDPISGHDNLYWYRRVMGKEIKFLLHFVKESKQDESGMPNNRFLAERTGGTYSTLKVQPAELEDSGVYFCASSRIGRDNEKLFFGSGTQLSVL.

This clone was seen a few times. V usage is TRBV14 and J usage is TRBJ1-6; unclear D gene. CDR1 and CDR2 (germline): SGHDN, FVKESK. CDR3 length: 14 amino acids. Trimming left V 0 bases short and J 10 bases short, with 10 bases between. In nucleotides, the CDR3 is TGTGCCAGCAGCCAAGATTGGCTAGTGTCACCCCTCCACTTT. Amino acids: CASSQDWLVSPLHF.

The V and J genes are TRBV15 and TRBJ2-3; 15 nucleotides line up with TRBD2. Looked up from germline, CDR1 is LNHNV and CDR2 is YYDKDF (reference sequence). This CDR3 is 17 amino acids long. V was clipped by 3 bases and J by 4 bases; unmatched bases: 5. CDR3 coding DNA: TGTGCCACCAGCAGGGGACTAGCGGGAGGAGGAGCAGATACGCAGTATTTT. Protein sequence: CATSRGLAGGGADTQYF.

The CDR3 spells CASIGLAGDGDTQYF. In DNA form, the CDR3 reads TGTGCCAGCATTGGACTAGCGGGAGATGGAGATACGCAGTATTTT. The rearrangement uses TRBV2 and TRBJ2-3; TRBD2 aligns across 13 bases. This CDR3 is 15 amino acids long. Germline CDR1 SNHLY, CDR2 FYNNEI. V shed 7 bases, J shed 5 bases, and the junction held 6 bases outside the gene matches. Looking up the rest from reference TRBV2 and TRBJ2-3 gives the full variable domain: EPEVTQTPSHQVTQMGQEVILRCVPISNHLYFYWYRQILGQKVEFLVSFYNNEISEKSEIFDDQFSVERPDGSNFTLKIRSTKLEDSAMYFCASIGLAGDGDTQYFGPGTRLTVL.

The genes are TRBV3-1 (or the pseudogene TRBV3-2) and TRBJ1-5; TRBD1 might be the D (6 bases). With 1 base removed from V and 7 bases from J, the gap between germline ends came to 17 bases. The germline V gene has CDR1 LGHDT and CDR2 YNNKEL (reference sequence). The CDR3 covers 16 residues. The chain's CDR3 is CASSQAPLGGRQPQHF. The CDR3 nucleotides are TGTGCCAGCAGCCAAGCCCCTTTAGGGGGAAGACAGCCCCAGCATTTT.

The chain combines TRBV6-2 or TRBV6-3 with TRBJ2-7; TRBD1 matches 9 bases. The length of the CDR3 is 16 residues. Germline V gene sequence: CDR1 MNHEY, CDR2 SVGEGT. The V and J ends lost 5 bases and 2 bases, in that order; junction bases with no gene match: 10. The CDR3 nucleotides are TGTGCCAGCAGTGACGGACAGGGGATTCTGGCCTACGAGCAGTACTTC. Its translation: CASSDGQGILAYEQYF.

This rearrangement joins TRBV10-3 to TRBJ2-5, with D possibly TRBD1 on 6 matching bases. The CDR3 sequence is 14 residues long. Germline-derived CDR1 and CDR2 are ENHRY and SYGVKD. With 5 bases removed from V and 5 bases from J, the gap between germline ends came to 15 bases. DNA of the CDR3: TGTGCCATCAGTAGTAGGGGGTTGGATGAGACCCAGTACTTC. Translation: CAISSRGLDETQYF.

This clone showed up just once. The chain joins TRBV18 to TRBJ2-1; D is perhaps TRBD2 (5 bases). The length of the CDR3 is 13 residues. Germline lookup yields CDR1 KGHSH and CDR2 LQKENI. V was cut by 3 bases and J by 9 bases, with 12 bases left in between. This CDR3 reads CASSPAGVGEQFF. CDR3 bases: TGTGCCAGCTCACCGGCCGGGGTGGGTGAGCAGTTCTTC.

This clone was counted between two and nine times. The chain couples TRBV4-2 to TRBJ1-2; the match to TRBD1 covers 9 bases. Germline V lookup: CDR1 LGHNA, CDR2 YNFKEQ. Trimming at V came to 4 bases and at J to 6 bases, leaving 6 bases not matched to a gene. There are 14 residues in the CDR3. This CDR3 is CASSPRTGEDGYTF. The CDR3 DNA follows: TGTGCCAGCAGCCCAAGGACAGGGGAGGATGGCTACACCTTC.

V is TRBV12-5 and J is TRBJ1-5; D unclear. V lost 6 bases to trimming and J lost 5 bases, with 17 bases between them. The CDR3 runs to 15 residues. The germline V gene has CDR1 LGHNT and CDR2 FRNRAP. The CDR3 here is CASGPKTRTDQPQHF. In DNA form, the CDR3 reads TGTGCTAGTGGCCCAAAGACACGAACGGATCAGCCCCAGCATTTT.

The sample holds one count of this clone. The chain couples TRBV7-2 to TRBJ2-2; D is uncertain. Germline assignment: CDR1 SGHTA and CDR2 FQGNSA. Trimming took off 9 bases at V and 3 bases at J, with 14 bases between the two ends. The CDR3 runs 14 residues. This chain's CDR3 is CASVTVGYTGELFF. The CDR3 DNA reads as TGTGCCAGTGTTACAGTTGGTTACACCGGGGAGCTGTTTTTT.

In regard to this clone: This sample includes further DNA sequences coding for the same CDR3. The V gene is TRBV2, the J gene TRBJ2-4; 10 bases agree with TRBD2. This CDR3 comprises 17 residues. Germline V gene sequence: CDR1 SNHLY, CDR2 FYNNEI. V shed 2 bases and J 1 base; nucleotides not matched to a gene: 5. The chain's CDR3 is CASSERASGSAKNIQYF. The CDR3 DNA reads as TGTGCCAGCAGTGAACGGGCTAGCGGGAGTGCCAAAAACATTCAGTACTTC.

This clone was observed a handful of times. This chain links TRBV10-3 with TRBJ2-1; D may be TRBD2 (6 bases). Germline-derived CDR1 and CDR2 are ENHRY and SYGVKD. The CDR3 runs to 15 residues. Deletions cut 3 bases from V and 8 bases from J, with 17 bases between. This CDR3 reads CAISESGRALHEQFF. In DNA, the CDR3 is TGTGCCATCAGTGAAAGCGGGCGCGCCTTGCATGAGCAGTTCTTC.

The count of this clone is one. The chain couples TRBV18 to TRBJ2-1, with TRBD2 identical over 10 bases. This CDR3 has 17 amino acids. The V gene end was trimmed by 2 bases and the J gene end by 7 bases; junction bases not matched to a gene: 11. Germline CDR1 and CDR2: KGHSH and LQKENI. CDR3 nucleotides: TGTGCCAGCTCACCAGGCAACAGCGGGAGGGCGGGGAATGAGCAGTTCTTC. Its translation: CASSPGNSGRAGNEQFF.

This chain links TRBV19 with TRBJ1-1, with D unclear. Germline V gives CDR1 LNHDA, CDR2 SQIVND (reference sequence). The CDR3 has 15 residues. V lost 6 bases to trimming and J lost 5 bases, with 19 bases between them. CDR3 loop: CASSPPLVPRTEAFF. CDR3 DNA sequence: TGTGCCAGTAGCCCCCCCTTAGTTCCAAGAACTGAAGCTTTCTTT.

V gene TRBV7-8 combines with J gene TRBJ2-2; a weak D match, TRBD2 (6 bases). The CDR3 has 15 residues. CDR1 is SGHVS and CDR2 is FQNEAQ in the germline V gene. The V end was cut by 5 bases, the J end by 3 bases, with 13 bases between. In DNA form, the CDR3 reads TGTGCCAGCAGCCTCGGGAGCTTGGACACCGGGGAGCTGTTTTTT. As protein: CASSLGSLDTGELFF.

Here the CDR3 reads CATSGGSAYEQYF. CDR3 sequence (DNA): TGTGCCACCAGTGGGGGCAGTGCCTACGAGCAGTACTTC. This rearrangement joins TRBV24-1 to TRBJ2-7, with D tentatively TRBD1 (5 bases). With 5 bases removed from V and 2 bases from J, the gap between germline ends came to 9 bases. CDR1 is KGHDR, CDR2 SFDVKD, per germline. The CDR3 spans 13 residues.

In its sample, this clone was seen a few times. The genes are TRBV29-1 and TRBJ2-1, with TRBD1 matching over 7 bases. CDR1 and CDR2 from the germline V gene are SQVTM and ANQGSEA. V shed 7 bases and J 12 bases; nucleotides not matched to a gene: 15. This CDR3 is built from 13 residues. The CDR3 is CSAGQDSTAGQFF. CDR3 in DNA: TGCAGCGCAGGACAGGACTCCACGGCCGGGCAGTTCTTC.

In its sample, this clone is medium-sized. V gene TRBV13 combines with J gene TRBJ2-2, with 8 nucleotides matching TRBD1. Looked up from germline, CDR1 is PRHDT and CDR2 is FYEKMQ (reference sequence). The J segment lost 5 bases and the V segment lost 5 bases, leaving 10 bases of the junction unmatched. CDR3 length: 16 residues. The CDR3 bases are TGTGCCAGCAGCCTAACGGACAGGGTCGAAACCGGGGAGCTGTTTTTT. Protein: CASSLTDRVETGELFF. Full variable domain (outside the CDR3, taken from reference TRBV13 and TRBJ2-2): AAGVIQSPRHLIKEKRETATLKCYPIPRHDTVYWYQQGPGQDPQFLISFYEKMQSDKGSIPDRFSAQQFSDYHSELNMSSLELGDSALYFCASSLTDRVETGELFFGEGSRLTVL.